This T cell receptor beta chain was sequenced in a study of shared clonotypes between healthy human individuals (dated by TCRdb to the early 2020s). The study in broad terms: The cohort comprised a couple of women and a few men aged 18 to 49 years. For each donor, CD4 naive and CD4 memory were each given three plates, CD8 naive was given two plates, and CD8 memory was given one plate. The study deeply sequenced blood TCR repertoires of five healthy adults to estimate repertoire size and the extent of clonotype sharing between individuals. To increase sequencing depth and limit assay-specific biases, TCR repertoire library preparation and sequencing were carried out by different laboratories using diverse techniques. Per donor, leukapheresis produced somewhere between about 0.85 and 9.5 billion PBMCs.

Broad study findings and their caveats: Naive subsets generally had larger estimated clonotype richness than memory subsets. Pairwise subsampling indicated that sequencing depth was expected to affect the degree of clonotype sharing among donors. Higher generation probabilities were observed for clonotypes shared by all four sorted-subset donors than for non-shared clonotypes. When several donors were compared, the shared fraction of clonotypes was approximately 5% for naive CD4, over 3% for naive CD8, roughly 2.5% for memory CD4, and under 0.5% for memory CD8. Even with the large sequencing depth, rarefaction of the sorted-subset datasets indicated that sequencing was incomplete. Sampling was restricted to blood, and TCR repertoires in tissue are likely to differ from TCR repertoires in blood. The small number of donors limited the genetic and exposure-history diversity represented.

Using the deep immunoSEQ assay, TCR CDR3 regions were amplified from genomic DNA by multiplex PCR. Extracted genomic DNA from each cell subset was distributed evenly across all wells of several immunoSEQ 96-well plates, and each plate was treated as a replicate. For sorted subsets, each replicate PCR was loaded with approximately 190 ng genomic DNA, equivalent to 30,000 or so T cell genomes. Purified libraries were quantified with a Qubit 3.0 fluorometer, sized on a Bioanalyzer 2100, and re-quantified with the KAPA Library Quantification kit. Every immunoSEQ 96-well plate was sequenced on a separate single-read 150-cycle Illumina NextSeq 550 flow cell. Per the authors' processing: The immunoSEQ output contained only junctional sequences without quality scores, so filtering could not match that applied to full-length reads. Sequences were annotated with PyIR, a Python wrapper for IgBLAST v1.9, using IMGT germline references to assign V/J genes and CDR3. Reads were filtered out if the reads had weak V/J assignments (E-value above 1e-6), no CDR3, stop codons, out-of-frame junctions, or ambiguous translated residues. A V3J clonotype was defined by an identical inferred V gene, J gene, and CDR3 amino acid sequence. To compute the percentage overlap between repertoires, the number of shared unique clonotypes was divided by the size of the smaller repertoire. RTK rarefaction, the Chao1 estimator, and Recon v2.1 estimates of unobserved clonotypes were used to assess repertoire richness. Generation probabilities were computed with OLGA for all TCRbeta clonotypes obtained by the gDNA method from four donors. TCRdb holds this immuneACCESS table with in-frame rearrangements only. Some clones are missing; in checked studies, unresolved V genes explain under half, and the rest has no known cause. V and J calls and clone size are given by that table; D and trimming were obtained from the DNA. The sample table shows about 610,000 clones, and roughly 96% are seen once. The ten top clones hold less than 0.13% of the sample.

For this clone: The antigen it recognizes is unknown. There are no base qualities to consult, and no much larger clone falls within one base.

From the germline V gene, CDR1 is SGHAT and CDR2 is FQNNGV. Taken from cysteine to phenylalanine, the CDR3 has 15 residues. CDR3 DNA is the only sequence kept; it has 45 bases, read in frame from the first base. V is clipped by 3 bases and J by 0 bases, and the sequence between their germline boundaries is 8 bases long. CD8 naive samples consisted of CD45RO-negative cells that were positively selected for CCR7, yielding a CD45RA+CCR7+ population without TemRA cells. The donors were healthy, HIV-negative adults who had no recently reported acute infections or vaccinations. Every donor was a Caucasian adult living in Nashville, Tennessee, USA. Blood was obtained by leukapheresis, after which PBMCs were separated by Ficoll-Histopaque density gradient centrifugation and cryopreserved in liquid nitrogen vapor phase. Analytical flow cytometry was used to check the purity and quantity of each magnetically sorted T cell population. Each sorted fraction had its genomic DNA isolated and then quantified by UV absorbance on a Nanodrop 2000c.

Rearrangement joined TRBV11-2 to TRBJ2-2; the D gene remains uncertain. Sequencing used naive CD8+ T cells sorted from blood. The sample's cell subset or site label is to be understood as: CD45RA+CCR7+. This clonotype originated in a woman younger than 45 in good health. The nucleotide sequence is TGTGCCAGCAGCTTCCCAGGCACGAACACCGGGGAGCTGTTTTTT. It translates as CASSFPGTNTGELFF.